The T cell receptor (beta chain) described here comes from a study of memory CD4+ T cells and cytomegalovirus serostatus. The sort gate was single viable CD3+CD4+CD8-CD45RO+ cells for memory CD4+ T cells. Libraries were prepared by immunoSEQ multiplex PCR; TCRdb keeps only in-frame clonotypes and omits some of them. The data contain some 52,000 clones, about 83% of them singletons. The germline V gene has CDR1 SEHNR and CDR2 FQNEAQ (reference sequence). This CDR3 contains 12 residues. The V gene lost 4 bases and the J gene lost 8 bases, with 11 bases spanning the gap. The sample taken for sequencing was memory CD4+ T cells from blood. The source of this sequence is an adult in good health and CMV-seropositive. The V and J genes are TRBV7-9 and TRBJ1-2, with D possibly being TRBD1 (5 bases). The CDR3 loop is CASSSGTGGYTF. The CDR3 DNA is TGTGCCAGCAGCTCCGGGACGGGGGGCTACACCTTC.